These T cell receptor beta chains were read from a single sample in a study of Graves' ophthalmopathy and Graves' hyperthyroidism. From the multiplex PCR reads, TCRdb called clonotypes with MiXCR, one entry per CDR3 protein. The table lists about 550,000 distinct CDR3 sequences, about two fifths of them singletons. Sequenced input: peripheral blood or thyroid tissue (not recorded which). The receptors come from an adult man with Graves' hyperthyroidism. Both conserved end residues are part of each CDR3. Fields, in order: D gene, J gene, V gene, clone size, CDR3 protein, CDR3 DNA. A D gene is named only where the DNA matches it firmly. Size values are once, few and many counts, or a class for expanded clones, and some rows have none.

d_gene: .; j_gene: TRBJ2-5; v_gene: TRBV20-1; abundance: many; CDR3aa: CSARDLLVAEYQETQYF; CDR3nt: TGCAGTGCTAGAGATTTGCTAGTAGCGGAGTACCAAGAGACCCAGTACTTC
d_gene: .; j_gene: TRBJ1-5; v_gene: TRBV19; abundance: few; CDR3aa: CASHRGRGSQPQHF; CDR3nt: TGTGCCAGTCACCGGGGCAGGGGAAGTCAGCCCCAGCATTTT
d_gene: .; j_gene: TRBJ2-7; v_gene: TRBV4-1; abundance: many; CDR3aa: CASSLGLGPYEQYF; CDR3nt: TGCGCCAGCAGCCTAGGCCTGGGCCCCTACGAGCAGTACTTC
d_gene: .; j_gene: TRBJ1-5; v_gene: TRBV2; abundance: .; CDR3aa: CATQRTDSNQPQHF; CDR3nt: TGTGCCACCCAACGAACAGATAGCAATCAGCCCCAGCATTTT
d_gene: .; j_gene: TRBJ2-7; v_gene: TRBV5-6; abundance: .; CDR3aa: CVSSLTGSYEQYF; CDR3nt: TGTGTCAGCAGCCTCACAGGTTCCTACGAGCAGTACTTC
d_gene: .; j_gene: TRBJ1-5; v_gene: TRBV24-1; abundance: .; CDR3aa: CATSDPGVMINQPQHF; CDR3nt: TGTGCCACCAGTGATCCAGGGGTCATGATCAATCAGCCCCAGCATTTT
d_gene: .; j_gene: TRBJ2-7; v_gene: TRBV20-1; abundance: many; CDR3aa: CSANRDGTYEQYF; CDR3nt: TGCAGTGCTAACCGGGACGGGACCTACGAGCAGTACTTC
d_gene: .; j_gene: TRBJ1-5; v_gene: TRBV24-1; abundance: .; CDR3aa: CATSPDEHNEPQHF; CDR3nt: TGTGCCACCAGTCCCGACGAGCACAATGAGCCCCAGCATTTT
d_gene: .; j_gene: TRBJ1-3; v_gene: TRBV10-3; abundance: .; CDR3aa: CASSYQQGHSGNTIYF; CDR3nt: TGTGCCAGCAGTTACCAACAGGGCCACTCTGGAAACACCATATATTTT
d_gene: .; j_gene: TRBJ1-2; v_gene: TRBV24-1; abundance: .; CDR3aa: CATSEPGTDKGGTF; CDR3nt: TGTGCCACCAGTGAGCCCGGGACCGACAAAGGCGGCACCTTC
d_gene: .; j_gene: TRBJ1-3; v_gene: TRBV3-1; abundance: .; CDR3aa: CASSQAQGNTIYF; CDR3nt: TGTGCCAGCAGCCAAGCCCAAGGAAACACCATATATTTT
d_gene: .; j_gene: TRBJ1-4; v_gene: TRBV12-3/TRBV12-4; abundance: .; CDR3aa: CASSLETGSANEKLFF; CDR3nt: TGTGCCAGCAGCCTTGAAACAGGGTCCGCTAATGAAAAACTGTTTTTT
d_gene: .; j_gene: TRBJ2-1; v_gene: TRBV7-4; abundance: .; CDR3aa: CASSLVAIDEQFF; CDR3nt: TGTGCCAGCAGCTTGGTCGCGATAGATGAGCAGTTCTTC
d_gene: TRBD1; j_gene: TRBJ2-1; v_gene: TRBV10-3; abundance: .; CDR3aa: CAISDRDRGRTSTEQFF; CDR3nt: TGTGCCATCAGTGACCGGGACAGGGGGCGGACTAGCACTGAGCAGTTCTTC
d_gene: .; j_gene: TRBJ2-5; v_gene: TRBV7-2; abundance: many; CDR3aa: CASSLPPQETQYF; CDR3nt: TGTGCCAGCAGCTTACCGCCCCAAGAGACCCAGTACTTC
d_gene: .; j_gene: TRBJ1-5; v_gene: TRBV10-2; abundance: .; CDR3aa: CASSERGHANQPQHF; CDR3nt: TGCGCCAGCAGCGAACGAGGACATGCGAATCAGCCCCAGCATTTT
d_gene: TRBD2; j_gene: TRBJ2-1; v_gene: TRBV5-1; abundance: .; CDR3aa: CASSSSGGINEQFF; CDR3nt: TGCGCCAGCAGCTCTAGCGGGGGGATCAATGAGCAGTTCTTC
d_gene: TRBD1; j_gene: TRBJ1-2; v_gene: TRBV2; abundance: .; CDR3aa: CASKVTGGQDNYGYTF; CDR3nt: TGTGCCAGCAAGGTGACAGGGGGACAGGACAACTATGGCTACACCTTC
d_gene: TRBD2; j_gene: TRBJ2-5; v_gene: TRBV7-2; abundance: .; CDR3aa: CASSGGGSRQETQYF; CDR3nt: TGTGCCAGCAGCGGGGGGGGGTCTCGCCAAGAGACCCAGTACTTC
d_gene: .; j_gene: TRBJ2-7; v_gene: TRBV12-3/TRBV12-4; abundance: many; CDR3aa: CASSPLPRYEQYF; CDR3nt: TGTGCCAGCAGTCCCTTGCCCCGCTACGAGCAGTACTTC
d_gene: .; j_gene: TRBJ1-2; v_gene: TRBV12-3/TRBV12-4; abundance: many; CDR3aa: CASSFGPNYGYTF; CDR3nt: TGTGCCAGCAGTTTCGGGCCGAACTATGGCTACACCTTC
d_gene: .; j_gene: TRBJ1-1; v_gene: TRBV29-1; abundance: .; CDR3aa: CSVETGGTEAFF; CDR3nt: TGCAGCGTTGAGACCGGGGGCACTGAAGCTTTCTTT
d_gene: TRBD1; j_gene: TRBJ2-7; v_gene: TRBV7-6; abundance: .; CDR3aa: CASSSRPGTGGFFYEQYF; CDR3nt: TGTGCCAGCAGCTCCCGCCCCGGGACAGGGGGCTTTTTCTACGAGCAGTACTTC
d_gene: TRBD2; j_gene: TRBJ2-1; v_gene: TRBV29-1; abundance: .; CDR3aa: CSGTGTSGNNKAYNEQFF; CDR3nt: TGCAGCGGTACCGGGACTAGCGGGAATAATAAGGCCTACAATGAGCAGTTCTTC